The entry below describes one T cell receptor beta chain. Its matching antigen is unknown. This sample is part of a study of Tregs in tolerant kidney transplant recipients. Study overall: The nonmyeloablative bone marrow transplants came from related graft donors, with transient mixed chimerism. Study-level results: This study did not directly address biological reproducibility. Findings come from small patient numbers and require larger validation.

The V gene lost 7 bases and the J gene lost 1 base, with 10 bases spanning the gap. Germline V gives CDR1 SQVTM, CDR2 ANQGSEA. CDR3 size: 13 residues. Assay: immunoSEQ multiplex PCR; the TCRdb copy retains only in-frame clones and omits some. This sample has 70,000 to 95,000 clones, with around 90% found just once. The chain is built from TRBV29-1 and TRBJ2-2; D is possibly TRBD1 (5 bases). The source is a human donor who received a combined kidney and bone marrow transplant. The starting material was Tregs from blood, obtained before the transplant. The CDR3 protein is CSGLDRNTGELFF. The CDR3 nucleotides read TGCAGCGGGCTCGACAGGAACACCGGGGAGCTGTTTTTT.